The 8 T cell receptor beta chains below all came from one sample that was sequenced in a study of neurological immune-mediated disorders. Via MiXCR, TCRdb re-called the 5' RACE reads, giving one row per CDR3 protein. The data show approximately 21,000 distinct CDR3 sequences, with approximately 5.9% seen just once and over 35% held by the top ten. Sequencing input: CD8+ T cells from blood. The receptors derive from a man aged 18 to 29 in good health.

This clonotype was counted many times. The V gene is TRBV4-2, the J gene TRBJ2-2; TRBD2 matches at 12 bases. The CDR3 loop spans 17 amino acids. Germline CDR1 LGHNA, CDR2 YNFKEQ. V dropped 3 bases and J dropped 4; count of bases not matched to a gene: 6. The CDR3 DNA reads TGTGCCAGCAGCCAGGAACTAGCGGGGGGTCCCACCGGGGAGCTGTTTTTT. Protein: CASSQELAGGPTGELFF.

This clonotype was observed many times. The V gene is TRBV7-8, the J gene TRBJ1-2; a weak D match, TRBD1 (6 bases). Trimming stripped 1 base from V and 6 bases from J, with 15 bases between. Germline CDR1 reads SGHVS; CDR2 reads FQNEAQ. This CDR3 has 15 amino acids. The CDR3 DNA reads as TGTGCCAGCAGCTTAGGGGGGGCGTCGGCCCATGGCTACACCTTC. It codes for CASSLGGASAHGYTF.

This clonotype was counted many times. The V call is TRBV5-1, the J call TRBJ1-1; TRBD1 aligns across 7 bases. Germline V gene sequence: CDR1 SGHRS, CDR2 YFSETQ. V trimming: 5 bases; J trimming: 6 bases; junction bases outside the gene matches: 7. The CDR3 is made up of 13 amino acids. The CDR3 loop reads CASSQRQGPEAFF. The CDR3 DNA follows: TGCGCCAGCAGTCAACGACAGGGTCCTGAAGCTTTCTTT.

This clonotype was detected ten times or more. The chain carries TRBV6-1 and TRBJ2-5; TRBD2 is a possible D gene (7 bases). Germline CDR1 MNHNS, CDR2 SASEGT. This CDR3 contains 15 residues. With 4 bases removed from V and 5 bases from J, the gap between germline ends came to 17 bases. The CDR3 DNA sequence: TGTGCCAGCAGTGTAGGATCGGGGGGCGTTGAGACCCAGTACTTC. Protein sequence: CASSVGSGGVETQYF.

This clonotype was observed at least ten times. The genes are TRBV20-1 and TRBJ2-7; D not certain. The germline gives CDR1 DFQATT, CDR2 SNEGSKA (reference sequence). The CDR3 loop spans 16 amino acids. Trimming took off 3 bases at V and 0 bases at J, with 18 bases between the two ends. CDR3 nucleotides: TGCAGTGCTAGCTCGAGCTCAGGCGATTCCTCCTACGAGCAGTACTTC. Translating it yields CSASSSSGDSSYEQYF.

This clonotype has at least ten counts. DNA for the CDR3: TGTGCCAGCCGAGCCACGGGGAATACGCAGTATTTT. Translation gives CASRATGNTQYF. This rearrangement joins TRBV7-9 to TRBJ2-3, with D perhaps matching TRBD2 (5 bases). CDR3 length equals 12 residues. The V and J ends lost 8 bases and 7 bases respectively, with 13 bases between them. Looked up from germline, CDR1 is SEHNR and CDR2 is FQNEAQ (reference sequence). The full variable domain, its missing parts supplied by reference TRBV7-9 and TRBJ2-3, is DTGVSQNPRHKITKRGQNVTFRCDPISEHNRLYWYRQTLGQGPEFLTYFQNEAQLEKSRLLSDRFSAERPKGSFSTLEIQRTEQGDSAMYLCASRATGNTQYFGPGTRLTVL.

This clonotype showed up many times. This chain uses TRBV7-2 with TRBJ2-4, with 12 bases identical to TRBD2. Germline V gene data show CDR1 as SGHTA and CDR2 as FQGNSA. The CDR3 is 15 amino acids. The V and J ends lost 4 bases and 3 bases, in that order; junction bases with no gene match: 1. This chain's CDR3 is CASSSSGGGKNIQYF. In DNA, the CDR3 is TGTGCCAGCAGCTCTAGCGGGGGGGGCAAAAACATTCAGTACTTC.

This clonotype came up many times. The chain combines TRBV12-3 or TRBV12-4 with TRBJ2-7; D tentatively reads TRBD1 or TRBD2 (6 bases each). Deletions cut 6 bases from V and 6 bases from J, with 12 bases between. The CDR3 has 12 amino acids. CDR3 nucleotide sequence: TGTGCCAGCAGCGAAGGGGGGCTCGAGCAGTACTTC. It is translated as CASSEGGLEQYF.